These T cell receptor beta chains were read from a single sample in a study of blood T cell repertoires in COVID-19. TCRdb's copy holds only in-frame clones and misses some; the assay was immunoSEQ multiplex PCR. The data hold tens of thousands of clones, with around four fifths observed a single time. Sequenced input: peripheral blood. These receptors all stem from a man aged 50 or older with acute or convalescent COVID-19. CDR3s leave out the opening cysteine and the closing phenylalanine or tryptophan. D genes are given only for firm matches. Size values are once, few and many counts, or a class for expanded clones, and some rows have none.

v_call	clone_size	d_call	j_call	cdr3_aa
TRBV10-3	-	-	TRBJ2-7	AISESGTSYEQY
TRBV6-5	-	-	TRBJ1-4	ASSYSTVRVPGGLF
TRBV6-1	-	TRBD1	TRBJ1-1	ASSDPLRDSRVMNTEAF
TRBV2	-	-	TRBJ2-1	ASSEGQTRGV
TRBV18	-	-	TRBJ1-1	ASSPLRAGVDTEAF
TRBV5-8	-	-	TRBJ1-3	ASSWWASSGNTIY
TRBV6-6	-	-	TRBJ1-4	ASSYTDNEKLF
TRBV2	-	-	TRBJ1-1	ASKPIVDTEAF
TRBV28	-	TRBD2	TRBJ2-7	ATTRDGGSFYEQY
TRBV19	-	-	TRBJ1-1	ASTPGIGGTEAF
TRBV14	-	-	TRBJ2-3	ASSQQGTDTQY
TRBV5-1	-	TRBD2	TRBJ2-1	ASSPASGVYNEQF
TRBV3-1/TRBV3-2	-	-	TRBJ2-5	ASSPGAGGETQY
TRBV20-1	-	-	TRBJ2-1	SASFGSYNEQF
TRBV30	-	-	TRBJ1-2	AWSPGVAYGYT
TRBV4-1	many	-	TRBJ1-1	ASSQGAATANTEAF
TRBV5-1	many	-	TRBJ1-6	ASSLGSSNSPLH
TRBV28	-	-	TRBJ1-1	ASSLATGLTEAF
TRBV7-9	-	-	TRBJ1-1	ASSTKERDTEAF
TRBV7-8	-	-	TRBJ2-7	ASRTPGTYEQY
TRBV6-5	-	-	TRBJ1-2	ASRRGGANYGYT
TRBV11-2	-	TRBD1	TRBJ1-3	ASSSHLGQVAIY
TRBV6-5	once	TRBD2	TRBJ2-7	ASSNGLAGVEQY
TRBV19	-	-	TRBJ2-2	ASRLIENTGELF
TRBV4-3	few	-	TRBJ2-3	ASSQNSALGGVTDTQY
TRBV3-1/TRBV3-2	-	TRBD1	TRBJ2-7	ASSTGTAYEQY
TRBV7-9	-	-	TRBJ2-2	ASSPTFPGPKRGGELF
TRBV19	-	TRBD1	TRBJ1-4	ASRDREATNEKLF
TRBV24-1	few	TRBD1	TRBJ1-2	ATKEGANSYGYT
TRBV7-3	-	TRBD1	TRBJ2-4	ASSRTGELDIQY
TRBV5-6	-	-	TRBJ1-1	ASSIGTFTEAF
TRBV7-9	-	-	TRBJ1-1	ASSATDKAF
TRBV28	-	-	TRBJ1-4	ASRGGAGEKLF
TRBV19	-	-	TRBJ2-1	ASSIDLRGYNEQF
TRBV6-1	-	-	TRBJ1-2	ASSESRTVKNYGYT
TRBV10-3	-	-	TRBJ2-1	AIRGADTSNEQF
TRBV27	-	-	TRBJ2-3	ASSSSGSTDTQY
TRBV18	-	TRBD1	TRBJ2-3	ASSQGTGSDTQY
TRBV30	-	-	TRBJ1-4	AWSGANEKLF
TRBV5-1	-	-	TRBJ1-3	ASSTGQRSGNTIY
TRBV7-3	few	TRBD1	TRBJ2-2	ASSFLGGAGSGELF
TRBV6-2/TRBV6-3	-	-	TRBJ2-4	ASSYSGGNIQY
TRBV5-1	-	-	TRBJ2-6	ASSSGASGANVLT